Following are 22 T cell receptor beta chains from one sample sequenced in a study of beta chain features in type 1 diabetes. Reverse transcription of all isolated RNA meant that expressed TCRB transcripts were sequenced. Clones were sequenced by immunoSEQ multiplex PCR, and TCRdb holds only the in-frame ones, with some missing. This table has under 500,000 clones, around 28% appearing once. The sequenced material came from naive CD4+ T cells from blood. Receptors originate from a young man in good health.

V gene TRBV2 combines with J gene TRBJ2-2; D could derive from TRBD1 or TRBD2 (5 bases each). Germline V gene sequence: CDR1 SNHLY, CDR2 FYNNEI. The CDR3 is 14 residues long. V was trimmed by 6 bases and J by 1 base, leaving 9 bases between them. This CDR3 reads CASRRDGNTGELFF. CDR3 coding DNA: TGTGCCAGCAGGAGGGACGGGAACACCGGGGAGCTGTTTTTT.

Written as DNA, the CDR3 is TGTGCCAGCAGTTATCTGAACACTGAAGCTTTCTTT. Translation: CASSYLNTEAFF. This rearrangement joins TRBV2 to TRBJ1-1, with D hard to call. With 5 bases removed from V and 0 bases from J, the gap between germline ends came to 4 bases. The CDR3 extends over 12 amino acids. The V gene's germline CDR1 is SNHLY and CDR2 FYNNEI. The entire variable domain, with the rest obtained from reference TRBV2 and TRBJ1-1, is as follows: EPEVTQTPSHQVTQMGQEVILRCVPISNHLYFYWYRQILGQKVEFLVSFYNNEISEKSEIFDDQFSVERPDGSNFTLKIRSTKLEDSAMYFCASSYLNTEAFFGQGTRLTVV.

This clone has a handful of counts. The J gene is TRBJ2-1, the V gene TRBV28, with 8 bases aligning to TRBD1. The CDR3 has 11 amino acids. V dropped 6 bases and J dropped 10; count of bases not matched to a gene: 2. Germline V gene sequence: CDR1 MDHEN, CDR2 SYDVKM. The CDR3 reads CASRDRGEQFF. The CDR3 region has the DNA TGTGCCAGCAGAGACAGGGGAGAGCAGTTCTTC.

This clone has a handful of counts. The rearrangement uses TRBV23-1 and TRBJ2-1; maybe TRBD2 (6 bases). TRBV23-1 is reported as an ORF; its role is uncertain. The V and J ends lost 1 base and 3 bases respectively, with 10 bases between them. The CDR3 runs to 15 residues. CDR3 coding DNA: TGCGCCAGCAGTCAATGCAGGGAGGACTACAATGAGCAGTTCTTC. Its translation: CASSQCREDYNEQFF.

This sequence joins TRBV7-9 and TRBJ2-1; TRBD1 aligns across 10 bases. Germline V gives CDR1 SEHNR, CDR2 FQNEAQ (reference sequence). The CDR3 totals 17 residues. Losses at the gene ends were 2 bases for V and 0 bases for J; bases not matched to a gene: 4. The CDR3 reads CASSLLRDRGSYNEQFF. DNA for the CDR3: TGTGCCAGCAGCTTACTCCGGGACAGGGGCTCCTACAATGAGCAGTTCTTC. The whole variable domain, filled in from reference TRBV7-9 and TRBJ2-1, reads DTGVSQNPRHKITKRGQNVTFRCDPISEHNRLYWYRQTLGQGPEFLTYFQNEAQLEKSRLLSDRFSAERPKGSFSTLEIQRTEQGDSAMYLCASSLLRDRGSYNEQFFGPGTRLTVL.

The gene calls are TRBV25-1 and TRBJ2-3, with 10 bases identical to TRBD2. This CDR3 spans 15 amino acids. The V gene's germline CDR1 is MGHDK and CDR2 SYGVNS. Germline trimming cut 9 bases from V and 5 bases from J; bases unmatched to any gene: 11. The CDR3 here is CASAIAGGSRDTQYF. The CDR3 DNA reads TGTGCCAGTGCTATAGCGGGAGGTTCGAGAGATACGCAGTATTTT.

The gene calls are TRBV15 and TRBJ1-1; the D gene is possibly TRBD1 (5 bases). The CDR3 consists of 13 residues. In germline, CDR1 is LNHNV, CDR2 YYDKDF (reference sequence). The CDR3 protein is CVTRLRGTGEAFF. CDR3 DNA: TGTGTCACAAGACTTAGGGGTACGGGTGAAGCTTTCTTT. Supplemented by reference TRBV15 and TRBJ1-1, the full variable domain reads DAMVIQNPRYQVTQFGKPVTLSCSQTLNHNVMYWYQQKSSQAPKLLFHYYDKDFNNEADTPDNFQSRRPNTSFCFLDIRSPGLGDTAMYLCVTRLRGTGEAFFGQGTRLTVV.

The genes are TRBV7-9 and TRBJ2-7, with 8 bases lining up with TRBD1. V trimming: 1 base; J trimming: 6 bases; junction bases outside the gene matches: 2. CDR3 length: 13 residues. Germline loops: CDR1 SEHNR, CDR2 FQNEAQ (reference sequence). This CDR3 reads CASSLVGTGEQYF. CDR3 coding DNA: TGTGCCAGCAGCTTAGTTGGGACAGGCGAGCAGTACTTC.

For the CDR3, the DNA is TGTGCCAGCAGCCGGATCGGGGGATACAATGAGCAGTTCTTC. It codes for CASSRIGGYNEQFF. V usage is TRBV28 and J usage is TRBJ2-1; D is possibly TRBD2 (6 bases). The CDR3 length is 14 residues. Germline V gives CDR1 MDHEN, CDR2 SYDVKM. The V end lost 6 bases, the J end lost 4 bases, and 13 bases lay between the germline ends.

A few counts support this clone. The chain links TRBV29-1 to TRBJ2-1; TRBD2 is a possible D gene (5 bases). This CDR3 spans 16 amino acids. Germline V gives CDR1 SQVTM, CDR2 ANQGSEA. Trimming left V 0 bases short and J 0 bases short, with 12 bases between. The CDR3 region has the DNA TGCAGCGTTGAAGATCGGTGGGAGACCTCCTACAATGAGCAGTTCTTC. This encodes CSVEDRWETSYNEQFF.

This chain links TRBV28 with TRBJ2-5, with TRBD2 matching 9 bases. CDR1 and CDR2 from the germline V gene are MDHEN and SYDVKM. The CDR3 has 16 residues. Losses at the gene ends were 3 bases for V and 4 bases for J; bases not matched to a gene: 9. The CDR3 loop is CASSFGAGGPSETQYF. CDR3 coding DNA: TGTGCCAGCAGTTTCGGGGCGGGAGGGCCGTCAGAGACCCAGTACTTC.

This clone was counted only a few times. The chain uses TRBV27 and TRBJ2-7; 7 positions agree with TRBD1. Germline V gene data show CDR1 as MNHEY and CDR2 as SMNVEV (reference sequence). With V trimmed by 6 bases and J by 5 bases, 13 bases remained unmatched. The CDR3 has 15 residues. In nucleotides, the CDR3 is TGTGCCAGCAGCCCCACCCCGGACAGGTCGGACGAGCAGTACTTC. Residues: CASSPTPDRSDEQYF.

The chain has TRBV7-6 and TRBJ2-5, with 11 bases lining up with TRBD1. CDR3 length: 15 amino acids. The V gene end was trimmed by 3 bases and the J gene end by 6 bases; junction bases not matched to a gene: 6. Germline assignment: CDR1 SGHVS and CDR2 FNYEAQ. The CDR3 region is CASSLAGTGGKTQYF. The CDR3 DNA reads TGTGCCAGCAGCTTGGCGGGGACAGGGGGAAAGACCCAGTACTTC.

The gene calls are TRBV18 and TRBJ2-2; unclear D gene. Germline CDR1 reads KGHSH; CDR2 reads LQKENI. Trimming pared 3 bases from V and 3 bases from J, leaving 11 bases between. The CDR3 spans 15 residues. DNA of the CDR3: TGTGCCAGCTCACCGGCACTTCGGGACACCGGGGAGCTGTTTTTT. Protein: CASSPALRDTGELFF.

The DNA of the CDR3 is TGTGCCAGCAGCCACCTCGTGGGGAGCTCCTACGAGCAGTACTTC. This encodes CASSHLVGSSYEQYF. The chain has TRBV13 and TRBJ2-7; D possibly corresponds to TRBD2 (5 bases). CDR3 length: 15 residues. Per germline, CDR1 PRHDT and CDR2 FYEKMQ (reference sequence). Trimming removed 5 bases at V and 0 bases at J, with 14 bases between.

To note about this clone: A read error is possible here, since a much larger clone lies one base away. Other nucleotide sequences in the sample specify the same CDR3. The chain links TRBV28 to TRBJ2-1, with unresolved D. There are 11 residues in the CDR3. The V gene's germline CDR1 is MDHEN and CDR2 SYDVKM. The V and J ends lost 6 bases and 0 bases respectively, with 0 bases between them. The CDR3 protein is CASSSYNEQFF. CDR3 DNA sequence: TGTGCCAGCAGCTCCTACAATGAGCAGTTCTTC.

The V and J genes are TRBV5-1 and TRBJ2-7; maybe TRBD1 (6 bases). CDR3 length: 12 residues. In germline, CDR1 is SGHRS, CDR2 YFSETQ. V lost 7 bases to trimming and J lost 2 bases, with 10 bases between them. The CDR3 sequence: CASGRGAYEQYF. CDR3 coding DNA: TGCGCCAGCGGCAGGGGAGCCTACGAGCAGTACTTC.

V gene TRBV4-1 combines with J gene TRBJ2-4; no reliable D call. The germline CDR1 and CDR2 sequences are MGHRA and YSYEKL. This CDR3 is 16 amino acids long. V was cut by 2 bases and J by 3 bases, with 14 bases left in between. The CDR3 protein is CASSQLAGLVKNIQYF. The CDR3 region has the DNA TGCGCCAGCAGCCAATTGGCAGGCTTGGTCAAAAACATTCAGTACTTC.

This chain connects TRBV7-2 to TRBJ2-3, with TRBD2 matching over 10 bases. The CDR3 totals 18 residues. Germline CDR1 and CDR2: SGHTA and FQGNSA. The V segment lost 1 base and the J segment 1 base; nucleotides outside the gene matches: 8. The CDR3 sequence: CASSLVLAGVTGTDTQYF. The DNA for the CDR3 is TGTGCCAGCAGCTTAGTCCTAGCGGGAGTTACTGGCACAGATACGCAGTATTTT.

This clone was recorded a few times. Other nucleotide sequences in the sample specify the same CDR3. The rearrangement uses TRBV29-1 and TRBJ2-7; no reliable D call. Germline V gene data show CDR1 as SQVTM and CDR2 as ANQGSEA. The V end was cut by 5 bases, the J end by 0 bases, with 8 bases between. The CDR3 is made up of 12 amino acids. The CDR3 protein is CSVKGPSYEQYF. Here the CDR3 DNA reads TGCAGCGTTAAAGGGCCCTCCTACGAGCAGTACTTC.

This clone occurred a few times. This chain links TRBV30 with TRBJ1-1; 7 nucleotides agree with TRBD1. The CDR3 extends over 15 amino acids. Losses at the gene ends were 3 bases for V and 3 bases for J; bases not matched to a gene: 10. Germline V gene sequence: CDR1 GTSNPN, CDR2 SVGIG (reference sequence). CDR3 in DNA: TGTGCCTGGAGGGGGAGACAGGGTCGAGACACTGAAGCTTTCTTT. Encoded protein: CAWRGRQGRDTEAFF.

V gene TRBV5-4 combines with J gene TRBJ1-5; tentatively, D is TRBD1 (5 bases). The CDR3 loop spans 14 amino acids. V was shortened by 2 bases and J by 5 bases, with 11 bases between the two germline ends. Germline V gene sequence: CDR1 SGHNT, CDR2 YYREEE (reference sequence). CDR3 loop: CASSFSGSDQPQHF. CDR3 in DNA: TGTGCCAGCAGCTTCTCAGGGAGTGATCAGCCCCAGCATTTT.